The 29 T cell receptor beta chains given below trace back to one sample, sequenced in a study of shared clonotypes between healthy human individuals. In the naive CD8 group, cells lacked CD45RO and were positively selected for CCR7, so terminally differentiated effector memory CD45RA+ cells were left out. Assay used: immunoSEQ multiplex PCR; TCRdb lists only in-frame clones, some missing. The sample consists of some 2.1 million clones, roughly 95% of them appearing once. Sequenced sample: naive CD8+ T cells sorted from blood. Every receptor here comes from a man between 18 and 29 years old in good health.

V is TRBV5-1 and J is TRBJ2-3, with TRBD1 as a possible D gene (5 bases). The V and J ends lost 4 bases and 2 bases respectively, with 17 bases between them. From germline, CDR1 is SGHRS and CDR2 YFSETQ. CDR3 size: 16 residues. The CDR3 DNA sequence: TGCGCCAGCAGCCGAAGGGGTGGCAGTTCCACAGATACGCAGTATTTT. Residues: CASSRRGGSSTDTQYF.

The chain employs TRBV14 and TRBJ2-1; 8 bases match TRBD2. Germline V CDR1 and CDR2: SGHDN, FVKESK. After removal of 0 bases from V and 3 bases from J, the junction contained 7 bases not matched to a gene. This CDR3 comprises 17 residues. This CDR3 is CASSQDFREGVYNEQFF. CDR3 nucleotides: TGTGCCAGCAGCCAAGATTTTCGGGAGGGGGTCTACAATGAGCAGTTCTTC.

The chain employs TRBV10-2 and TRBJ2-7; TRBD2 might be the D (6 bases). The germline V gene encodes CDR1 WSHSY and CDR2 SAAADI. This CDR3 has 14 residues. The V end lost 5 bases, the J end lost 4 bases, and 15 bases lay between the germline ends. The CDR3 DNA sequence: TGCGCCAGCAGTTTGGGACTCCACCCATACGAGCAGTACTTC. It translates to CASSLGLHPYEQYF.

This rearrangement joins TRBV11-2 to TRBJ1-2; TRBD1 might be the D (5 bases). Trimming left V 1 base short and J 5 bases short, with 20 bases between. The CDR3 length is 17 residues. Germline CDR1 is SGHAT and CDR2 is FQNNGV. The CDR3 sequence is CASSLGPRQTALYGYTF. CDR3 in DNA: TGTGCCAGCAGCTTAGGTCCCAGACAGACGGCGCTGTATGGCTACACCTTC.

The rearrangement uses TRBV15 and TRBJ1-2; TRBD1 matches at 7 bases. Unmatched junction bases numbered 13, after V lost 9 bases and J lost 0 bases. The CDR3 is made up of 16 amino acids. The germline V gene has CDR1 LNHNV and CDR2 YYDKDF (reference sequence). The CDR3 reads CATSWDRTFSNYGYTF. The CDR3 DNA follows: TGTGCCACATCATGGGACAGAACCTTCTCTAACTATGGCTACACCTTC. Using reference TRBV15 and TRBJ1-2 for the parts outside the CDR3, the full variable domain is DAMVIQNPRYQVTQFGKPVTLSCSQTLNHNVMYWYQQKSSQAPKLLFHYYDKDFNNEADTPDNFQSRRPNTSFCFLDIRSPGLGDTAMYLCATSWDRTFSNYGYTFGSGTRLTVV.

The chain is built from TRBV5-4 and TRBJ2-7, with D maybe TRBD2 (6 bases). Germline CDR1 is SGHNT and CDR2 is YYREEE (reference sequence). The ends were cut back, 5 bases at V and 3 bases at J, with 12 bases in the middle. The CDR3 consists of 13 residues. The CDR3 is CASSYFGSYEQYF. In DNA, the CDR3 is TGTGCCAGCAGTTATTTCGGGAGCTACGAGCAGTACTTC. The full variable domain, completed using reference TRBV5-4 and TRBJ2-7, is ETGVTQSPTHLIKTRGQQVTLRCSSQSGHNTVSWYQQALGQGPQFIFQYYREEENGRGNFPPRFSGLQFPNYSSELNVNALELDDSALYLCASSYFGSYEQYFGPGTRLTVT.

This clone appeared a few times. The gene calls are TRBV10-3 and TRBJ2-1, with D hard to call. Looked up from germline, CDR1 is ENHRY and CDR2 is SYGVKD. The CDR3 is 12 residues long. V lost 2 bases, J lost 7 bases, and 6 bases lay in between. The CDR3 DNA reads TGTGCCATCAGTGAGCCACCAAATGAGCAGTTCTTC. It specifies CAISEPPNEQFF.

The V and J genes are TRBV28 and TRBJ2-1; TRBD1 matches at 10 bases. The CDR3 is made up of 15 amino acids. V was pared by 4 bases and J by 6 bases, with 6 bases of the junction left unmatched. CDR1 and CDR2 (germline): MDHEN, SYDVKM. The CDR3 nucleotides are TGTGCCAGCAGTTCCCGACAGGGGGCCCTCAATGAGCAGTTCTTC. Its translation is CASSSRQGALNEQFF.

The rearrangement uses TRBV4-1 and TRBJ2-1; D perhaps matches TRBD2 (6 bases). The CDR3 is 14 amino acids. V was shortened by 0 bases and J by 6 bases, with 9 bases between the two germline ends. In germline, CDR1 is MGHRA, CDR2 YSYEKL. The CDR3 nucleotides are TGCGCCAGCAGCCAAGAGACTAGGTTCAATGAGCAGTTCTTC. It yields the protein CASSQETRFNEQFF.

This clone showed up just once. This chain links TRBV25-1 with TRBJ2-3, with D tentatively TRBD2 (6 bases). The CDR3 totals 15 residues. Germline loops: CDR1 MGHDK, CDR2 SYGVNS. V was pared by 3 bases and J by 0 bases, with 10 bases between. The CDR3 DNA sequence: TGTGCCAGCAGTGACTGGGGGACTAGCACAGATACGCAGTATTTT. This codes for CASSDWGTSTDTQYF.

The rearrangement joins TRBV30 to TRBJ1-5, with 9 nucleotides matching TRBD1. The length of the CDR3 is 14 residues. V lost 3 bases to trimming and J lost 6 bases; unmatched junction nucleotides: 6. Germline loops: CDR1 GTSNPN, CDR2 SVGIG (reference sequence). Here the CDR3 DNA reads TGTGCCTGGAGCAACGGACAGGGGAGTCAGCCCCAGCATTTT. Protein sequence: CAWSNGQGSQPQHF. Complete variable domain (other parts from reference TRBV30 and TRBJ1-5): SQTIHQWPATLVQPVGSPLSLECTVEGTSNPNLYWYRQAAGRGLQLLFYSVGIGQISSEVPQNLSASRPQDRQFILSSKKLLLSDSGFYLCAWSNGQGSQPQHFGDGTRLSIL.

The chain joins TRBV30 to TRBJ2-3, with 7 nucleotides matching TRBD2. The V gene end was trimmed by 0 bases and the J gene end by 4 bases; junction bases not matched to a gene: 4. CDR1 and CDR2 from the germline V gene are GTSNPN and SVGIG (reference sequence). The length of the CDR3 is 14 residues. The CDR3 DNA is TGTGCCTGGAGTGTAATGGCGGGAGCAGATACGCAGTATTTT. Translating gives CAWSVMAGADTQYF. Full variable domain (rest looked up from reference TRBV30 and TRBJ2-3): SQTIHQWPATLVQPVGSPLSLECTVEGTSNPNLYWYRQAAGRGLQLLFYSVGIGQISSEVPQNLSASRPQDRQFILSSKKLLLSDSGFYLCAWSVMAGADTQYFGPGTRLTVL.

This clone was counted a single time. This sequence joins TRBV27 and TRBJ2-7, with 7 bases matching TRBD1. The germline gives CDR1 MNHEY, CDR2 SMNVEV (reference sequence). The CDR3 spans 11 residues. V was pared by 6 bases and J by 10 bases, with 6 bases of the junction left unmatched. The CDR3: CASSQGTDQYF. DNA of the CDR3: TGTGCCAGCAGCCAAGGGACAGACCAGTACTTC.

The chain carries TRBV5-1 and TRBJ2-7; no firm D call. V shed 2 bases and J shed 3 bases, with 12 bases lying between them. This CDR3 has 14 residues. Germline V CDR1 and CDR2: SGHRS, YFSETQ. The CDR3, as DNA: TGCGCCAGCAGCTTCCGCGGCCTTGGCTACGAGCAGTACTTC. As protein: CASSFRGLGYEQYF.

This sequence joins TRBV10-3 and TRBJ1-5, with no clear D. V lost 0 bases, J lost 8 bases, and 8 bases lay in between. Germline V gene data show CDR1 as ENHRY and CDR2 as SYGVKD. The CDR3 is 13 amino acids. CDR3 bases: TGTGCCATCAGTGAGTCGATCGTGGAGCCCCAGCATTTT. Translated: CAISESIVEPQHF.

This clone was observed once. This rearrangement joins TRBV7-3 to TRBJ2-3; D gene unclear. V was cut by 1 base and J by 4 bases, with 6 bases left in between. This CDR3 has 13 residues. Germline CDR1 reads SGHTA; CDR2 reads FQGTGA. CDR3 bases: TGTGCCAGCAGCTTAATGGGTGCAGATACGCAGTATTTT. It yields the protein CASSLMGADTQYF.

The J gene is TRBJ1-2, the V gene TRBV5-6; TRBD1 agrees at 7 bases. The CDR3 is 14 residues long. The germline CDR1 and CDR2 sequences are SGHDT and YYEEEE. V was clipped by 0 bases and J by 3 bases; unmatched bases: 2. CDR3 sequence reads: CASSLDDRDYGYTF. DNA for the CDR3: TGTGCCAGCAGCTTGGACGACAGGGACTATGGCTACACCTTC.

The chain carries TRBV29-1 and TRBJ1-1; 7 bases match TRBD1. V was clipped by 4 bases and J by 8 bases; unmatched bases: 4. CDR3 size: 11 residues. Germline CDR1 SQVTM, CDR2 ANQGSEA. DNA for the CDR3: TGCAGCGTTGTACAAGGGGGCGAAGCTTTCTTT. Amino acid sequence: CSVVQGGEAFF.

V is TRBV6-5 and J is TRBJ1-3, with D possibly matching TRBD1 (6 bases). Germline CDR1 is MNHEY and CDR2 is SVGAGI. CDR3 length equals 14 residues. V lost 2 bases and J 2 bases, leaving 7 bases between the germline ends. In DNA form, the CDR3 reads TGTGCCAGCAGTTACACAGGGCCTGGAAACACCATATATTTT. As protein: CASSYTGPGNTIYF.

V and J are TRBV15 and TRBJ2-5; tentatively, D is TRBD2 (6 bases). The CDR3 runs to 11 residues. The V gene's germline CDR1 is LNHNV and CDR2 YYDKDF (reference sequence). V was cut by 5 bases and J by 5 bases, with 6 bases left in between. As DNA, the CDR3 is TGTGCCACCAGCGGGGGGGAGACCCAGTACTTC. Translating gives CATSGGETQYF.

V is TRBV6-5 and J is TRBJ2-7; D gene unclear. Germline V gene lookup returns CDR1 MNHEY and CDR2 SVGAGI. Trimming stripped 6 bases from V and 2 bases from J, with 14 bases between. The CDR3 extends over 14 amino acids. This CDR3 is CASRLVTETYEQYF. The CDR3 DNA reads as TGTGCCAGCAGGCTGGTGACTGAAACCTACGAGCAGTACTTC.

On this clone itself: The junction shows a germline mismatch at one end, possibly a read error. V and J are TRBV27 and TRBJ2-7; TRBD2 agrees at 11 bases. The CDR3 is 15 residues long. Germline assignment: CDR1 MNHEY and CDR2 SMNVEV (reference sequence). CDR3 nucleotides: TGTGCCAGCAGTTCCTCCGGGACTAGCGGAGTCCTACCTAACTTC. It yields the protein CASSSSGTSGVLPNF.

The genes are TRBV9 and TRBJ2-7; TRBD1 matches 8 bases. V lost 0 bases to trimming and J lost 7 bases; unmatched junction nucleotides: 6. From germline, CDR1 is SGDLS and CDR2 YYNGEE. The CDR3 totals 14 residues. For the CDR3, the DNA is TGTGCCAGCAGCGTAGGGACAGGGACATTAGAGCAGTACTTC. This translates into CASSVGTGTLEQYF. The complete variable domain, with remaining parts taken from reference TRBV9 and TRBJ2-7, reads DSGVTQTPKHLITATGQRVTLRCSPRSGDLSVYWYQQSLDQGLQFLIQYYNGEERAKGNILERFSAQQFPDLHSELNLSSLELGDSALYFCASSVGTGTLEQYFGPGTRLTVT.

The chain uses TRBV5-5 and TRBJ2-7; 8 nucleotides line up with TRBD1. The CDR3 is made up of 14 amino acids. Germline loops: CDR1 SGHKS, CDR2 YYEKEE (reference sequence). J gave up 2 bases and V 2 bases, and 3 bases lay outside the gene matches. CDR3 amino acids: CASSLEQGAYEQYF. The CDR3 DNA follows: TGTGCCAGCAGCTTAGAACAGGGGGCCTACGAGCAGTACTTC.

The chain's CDR3 is CSVERGGWNEQYF. DNA for the CDR3: TGCAGCGTTGAAAGGGGGGGATGGAACGAGCAGTACTTC. The V call is TRBV29-1, the J call TRBJ2-7; D is possibly TRBD2 (7 bases). The CDR3 runs to 13 residues. V shed 2 bases and J shed 5 bases, with 13 bases lying between them. CDR1 SQVTM and CDR2 ANQGSEA come from the germline V gene.

CDR3 bases: TGTGCCAGCAGCTTAGGGACAGGAGAAGCTTTCTTT. As protein: CASSLGTGEAFF. The chain combines TRBV7-3 with TRBJ1-1, with 8 bases identical to TRBD1. The germline CDR1 and CDR2 sequences are SGHTA and FQGTGA. This CDR3 has 12 amino acids. Trimming at V came to 2 bases and at J to 8 bases, leaving 1 base not matched to a gene.

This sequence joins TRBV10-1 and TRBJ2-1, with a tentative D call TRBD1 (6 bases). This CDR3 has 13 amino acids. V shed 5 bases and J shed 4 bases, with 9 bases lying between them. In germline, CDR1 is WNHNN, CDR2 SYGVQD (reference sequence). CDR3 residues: CASSTGTYNEQFF. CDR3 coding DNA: TGCGCCAGCAGTACCGGGACATACAATGAGCAGTTCTTC.

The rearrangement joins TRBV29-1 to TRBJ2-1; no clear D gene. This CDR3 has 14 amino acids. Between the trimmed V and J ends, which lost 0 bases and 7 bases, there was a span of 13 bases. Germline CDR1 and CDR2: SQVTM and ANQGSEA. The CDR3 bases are TGCAGCGTTGAAGATCCTGGGTTGAGTAATGAGCAGTTCTTC. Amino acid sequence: CSVEDPGLSNEQFF.

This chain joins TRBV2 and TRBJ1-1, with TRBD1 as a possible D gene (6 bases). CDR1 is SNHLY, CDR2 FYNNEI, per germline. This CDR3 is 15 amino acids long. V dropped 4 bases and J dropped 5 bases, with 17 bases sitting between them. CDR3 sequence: CASSGGTGTPTEAFF. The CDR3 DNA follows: TGTGCCAGCAGTGGCGGAACCGGGACACCTACTGAAGCTTTCTTT.